The clone carrying this T cell receptor beta chain came up many times. This record belongs to a study of T-cell reconstitution after alpha-beta-depleted transplantation in children. Preparation of the TCRbeta library involved a method that used unique molecular identifiers. TCRdb re-called the PCR reads with MiXCR, one entry per CDR3 protein. The sample holds around 240,000 distinct CDR3 sequences, 9.7% seen once. The CDR3 extends over 17 amino acids. The germline V gene has CDR1 DFQATT and CDR2 SNEGSKA (reference sequence). With 6 bases clipped from V and 0 bases from J, the junction kept 7 bases outside the gene matches.

The sequenced sample was PBMCs from the stem cell graft donor, obtained from the stem cell graft. The J gene is TRBJ2-3, the V gene TRBV20-1; 15 bases line up with TRBD2. The receptor was isolated from a human donor who donated a stem cell graft to a child with SCID. In nucleotides, the CDR3 is TGCAGTGCCGTAGGACTAGCGGGGGGGACGAGCACAGATACGCAGTATTTT. It yields the protein CSAVGLAGGTSTDTQYF.